A selection of T cell receptor beta chains follows, all from one sample in a study of blood T cells in healthy people across ages. MiXCR, run by TCRdb on the 5' RACE reads, gives a single entry per CDR3 protein. The data show about 720,000 distinct CDR3 sequences, roughly 25% seen once. The sample also formed part of further work on T cells of mothers and their children.

Source material: blood. The origin of the receptors is a boy aged 5-17 years in good health. CDR3s include the opening cysteine and the closing phenylalanine or tryptophan. Each record gives: CDR3 protein, CDR3 DNA, J gene, clone size, D gene, V gene. The D gene is left open where the match is weak. For some rows the clone size is stated as once, few or many, or as a class when expanded; others skip it.

CDR3: CSARDLRQGQSYGYTF
DNA: TGCAGTGCTAGAGATCTTCGACAGGGACAGAGCTATGGCTACACCTTC
J: TRBJ1-2
size: NA
D: TRBD1
V: TRBV20-1

CDR3: CASSYRGTGSYEQYF
DNA: TGTGCCAGCAGTTATAGGGGGACAGGGTCCTACGAGCAGTACTTC
J: TRBJ2-7
size: NA
D: TRBD1
V: TRBV28

CDR3: CSARARGLGLMSTDTQYF
DNA: TGCAGTGCTAGAGCCCGGGGCCTCGGCCTCATGAGCACAGATACGCAGTATTTT
J: TRBJ2-3
size: few
D: NA
V: TRBV20-1

CDR3: CASSLGAGQNTGELFF
DNA: TGTGCCAGCAGCTTAGGGGCAGGGCAGAACACCGGGGAGCTGTTTTTT
J: TRBJ2-2
size: few
D: NA
V: TRBV11-2

CDR3: CASSLGGSESKTQYF
DNA: TGTGCCAGCAGCTTAGGAGGCAGTGAAAGTAAGACCCAGTACTTC
J: TRBJ2-5
size: NA
D: NA
V: TRBV7-9

CDR3: CASRVELNNEQFF
DNA: TGCGCCAGCAGGGTTGAGCTCAACAATGAGCAGTTCTTC
J: TRBJ2-1
size: few
D: NA
V: TRBV10-2

CDR3: CASRYQGKADTQYF
DNA: TGTGCCAGCAGGTACCAGGGGAAGGCAGATACGCAGTATTTT
J: TRBJ2-3
size: NA
D: NA
V: TRBV2

CDR3: CASGLPRLAAYNEQFF
DNA: TGTGCTAGCGGTTTGCCTCGACTAGCGGCTTACAATGAGCAGTTCTTC
J: TRBJ2-1
size: few
D: TRBD2
V: TRBV12-5

CDR3: CASSRTGGYEKLFF
DNA: TGTGCCAGCAGCCGGACAGGGGGATATGAAAAACTGTTTTTT
J: TRBJ1-4
size: few
D: TRBD1
V: TRBV6-6

CDR3: CASSSGGMNNEQFF
DNA: TGTGCCAGCAGTTCCGGGGGTATGAACAATGAGCAGTTCTTC
J: TRBJ2-1
size: NA
D: NA
V: TRBV28

CDR3: CASSLDWGPTNYGYTF
DNA: TGTGCCAGCAGCTTAGATTGGGGACCAACTAACTATGGCTACACCTTC
J: TRBJ1-2
size: few
D: NA
V: TRBV7-9

CDR3: CASSRDLEETQYF
DNA: TGTGCCAGCAGCCGGGACTTGGAAGAGACCCAGTACTTC
J: TRBJ2-5
size: NA
D: NA
V: TRBV28

CDR3: CASSLAKGADEQYF
DNA: TGTGCCAGCAGCTTAGCAAAAGGGGCAGACGAGCAGTACTTC
J: TRBJ2-7
size: NA
D: NA
V: TRBV7-9

CDR3: CASSYWGTNYGYTF
DNA: TGTGCCAGCAGTTATTGGGGTACTAACTATGGCTACACCTTC
J: TRBJ1-2
size: NA
D: NA
V: TRBV6-5

CDR3: CATSDLDNSTNPLAKNIQYF
DNA: TGTGCCACCAGTGATTTGGATAACAGCACCAATCCCTTAGCCAAAAACATTCAGTACTTC
J: TRBJ2-4
size: many
D: NA
V: TRBV24-1

CDR3: CASSLRGTTYEQYF
DNA: TGTGCCAGCAGTTTGAGAGGGACGACTTACGAGCAGTACTTC
J: TRBJ2-7
size: NA
D: NA
V: TRBV28

CDR3: CASSPPGDLNYGYTF
DNA: TGTGCCAGCTCACCTCCAGGGGACTTAAACTATGGCTACACCTTC
J: TRBJ1-2
size: NA
D: NA
V: TRBV18